This TCR beta chain appears in the sequencing data of a study of cytomegalovirus exposure and HLA in healthy donors. Study outcomes and limitations: Data from an earlier analysis indicated that most TCR beta V segments were productive either about 90% or about 30% of the time. A link between a missense DCLRE1C variant and TCR beta V- and J-gene trimming emerged from a later analysis.

In the PCR, 60 Vbeta and 13 Jbeta primers were used. Clones were read by immunoSEQ multiplex PCR, and TCRdb kept only the in-frame ones, dropping some. This sample has about 130,000 clones, with about 72% found just once. Notes on this clone: Its specificity is not known.

V dropped 0 bases and J dropped 5; count of bases not matched to a gene: 8. The CDR3 has 17 amino acids. Per germline, CDR1 SGDLS and CDR2 YYNGEE. Sequencing was carried out using PBMCs. The V gene is TRBV9, the J gene TRBJ2-5; 12 bases are a match to TRBD1. The clonotype originates from a female donor in good health and CMV-seronegative. CDR3 sequence (DNA): TGTGCCAGCAGCGTAGACGGAGGGACAGGGGGCTTGGAGACCCAGTACTTC. Protein product: CASSVDGGTGGLETQYF.